A single sample gave rise to the 2 T cell receptor beta chains below, sequenced in a study of response to subunit inactivated influenza vaccine. TCRdb called the RT-PCR reads again in MiXCR, with one record for every CDR3 protein. The sample has a few hundred thousand distinct CDR3 sequences; 14% are singletons. The material was PBMCs from blood, obtained 11 to 12 days after vaccination. The receptors come from a man aged 45 to 65 who received an inactivated influenza vaccine.

Remarks on this clonotype: A much larger clone sits a single nucleotide away, making a read error possible. The chain has TRBV20-1 and TRBJ1-1; TRBD1 agrees at 9 bases. V was pared by 3 bases and J by 8 bases, with 7 bases of the junction left unmatched. The germline gives CDR1 DFQATT, CDR2 SNEGSKA (reference sequence). The CDR3 is made up of 13 amino acids. CDR3 amino acids: CSARAWTGVEAFF. The DNA for the CDR3 is TGCAGTGCTAGGGCGTGGACAGGGGTCGAAGCTTTCTTT.

The rearrangement uses TRBV9 and TRBJ2-1, with a tentative D call TRBD1 (6 bases). Trimming pared 3 bases from V and 4 bases from J, leaving 20 bases between. This CDR3 is built from 17 residues. Per germline, CDR1 SGDLS and CDR2 YYNGEE. For the CDR3, the DNA is TGTGCCAGCAGCGCACCTCCTAGTAGACAGGTTTACAATGAGCAGTTCTTC. Translated, it gives CASSAPPSRQVYNEQFF.